Below, one TCR beta chain is given with its context. Its target is not known. Sequenced by immunoSEQ multiplex PCR; TCRdb stores in-frame clones only, minus some. The data hold tens of thousands of clones, with around four fifths observed a single time. This specimen comes from a study of OX40 agonist ivuxolimab in advanced cancers. Study background: Ivuxolimab, an agonistic anti-OX40 (CD134) antibody, was given to patients. Cohort: around 83% men, mean age 60, aged roughly 20 to 79. Of the participants, more than 35% had some prior anti-PD-1, anti-PD-L1 or anti-CTLA-4 therapy, which was allowed.

General study points: Fewer expanded clones were found on average in CD4+ than in CD8+ T cells.

Deletions cut 10 bases from V and 1 base from J, with 13 bases between. The CDR3 is 14 residues long. Germline V gene data show CDR1 as SNHLY and CDR2 as FYNNEI. The chain is built from TRBV2 and TRBJ2-2; a weak D match, TRBD2 (6 bases). The source was CD4+ or CD8+ T cells sorted from blood, collected in a trial of the OX40 agonist ivuxolimab. The source is an adult with an advanced solid tumor such as melanoma, head and neck, liver or kidney cancer. Here the CDR3 reads CANRRAVNTGELFF. The CDR3 DNA follows: TGTGCCAACAGGAGGGCGGTGAACACCGGGGAGCTGTTTTTT.